This T cell receptor (beta chain) came from a study of blood T cells in healthy people across ages. Next came a second PCR, run for about 6 to 12 cycles, which used a sample-barcoded 5' primer along with a J-beta primer mix. Each CDR3 protein gets one entry after TCRdb re-called the 5' RACE reads with MiXCR. The sample includes just under 750,000 distinct CDR3 sequences, about a fifth of them seen just once. The CDR3 runs to 13 residues. Germline CDR1 SGHTA, CDR2 FQGNSA. This clonotype has more than one count but fewer than ten. The antigen is not known. Study outcomes and limitations: As age increased, TCR beta diversity per million T cells fell in a roughly linear fashion.

Material for sequencing was blood. The rearrangement links TRBV7-2 to TRBJ2-5; 8 bases align to TRBD2. The end of the DNA is better explained by TRBJ2-7, so the J call may be wrong. The sequence was collected from a man between 65 and 85 years old in good health. The CDR3 coding sequence is TGTGCCAGCAGCCCCCGGGGGGGCAACGAGCAGTACTTC. It yields the protein CASSPRGGNEQYF.